The 32 T cell receptor beta chains given below trace back to one sample, sequenced in a study of CD8+ T cells in alopecia areata (dated by TCRdb to about 2018). Libraries were constructed by the immunoSEQ multiplex PCR assay. RNA was extracted from all samples and reverse transcribed into cDNA as template for TCR sequencing. TCRdb took over this immuneACCESS table, retaining in-frame rearrangements with V and J assigned. Such tables are incomplete; in checked studies, under half of the missing clones stem from an unresolved V gene, and the remainder is unexplained. Across this sample there are about 160,000 clones, with about 87% seen only once. The leading ten clones occupy more than 13% of the sample. The sample's time point label, decoded: baseline before oral tofacitinib. Specimen: CD8+ T cells sorted from blood, collected at week 0. All receptors derive from a human donor with alopecia areata.

The chain combines TRBV4-1 with TRBJ2-1, with a tentative D call TRBD2 (6 bases). V lost 0 bases, J lost 7 bases, and 13 bases lay in between. The CDR3 is 15 residues long. Germline V CDR1 and CDR2: MGHRA, YSYEKL. The CDR3 DNA follows: TGCGCCAGCAGCCAAGATGTAGCGGAAGGGAATGAGCAGTTCTTC. It translates to CASSQDVAEGNEQFF.

Details on this clone: Germline and junction disagree at one end, which may indicate a read error. V and J are TRBV7-9 and TRBJ2-1, with D possibly TRBD2 on 7 matching bases. Germline CDR1 is SEHNR and CDR2 is FQNEAQ (reference sequence). CDR3 length: 12 amino acids. The CDR3 sequence: CASSLQGLGGIF. The CDR3 nucleotides are TGTGCCAGCAGCTTACAGGGGCTGGGAGGGATCTTC.

A single count supports this clone. V gene TRBV4-1 combines with J gene TRBJ2-1; 8 bases align to TRBD2. With 4 bases clipped from V and 3 bases from J, the junction kept 14 bases outside the gene matches. From germline, CDR1 is MGHRA and CDR2 YSYEKL. The CDR3 totals 18 residues. The CDR3 DNA is TGCGCCAGCAGCCCTATGTCACCAGCGGGAGAGATCTACAATGAGCAGTTCTTC. It codes for CASSPMSPAGEIYNEQFF.

The rearrangement joins TRBV7-2 to TRBJ2-7, with TRBD2 identical over 15 bases. V shed 5 bases, J shed 5 bases, and the junction held 10 bases outside the gene matches. CDR3 length equals 17 residues. Germline V gene sequence: CDR1 SGHTA, CDR2 FQGNSA. DNA for the CDR3: TGTGCCAGCAGCGCCAATGGACTAGCGGGGGGGAGGGACGAGCAGTACTTC. Encoded protein: CASSANGLAGGRDEQYF.

The chain has TRBV7-6 and TRBJ2-3, with D perhaps TRBD1 (5 bases). CDR1 and CDR2 from the germline V gene are SGHVS and FNYEAQ. The CDR3 is 12 residues long. With 3 bases removed from V and 5 bases from J, the gap between germline ends came to 6 bases. This CDR3 reads CASSFRGDTQYF. The CDR3 DNA follows: TGTGCCAGCAGCTTTAGGGGAGATACGCAGTATTTT. The full variable domain, with the rest looked up from reference TRBV7-6 and TRBJ2-3, is GAGVSQSPRYKVTKRGQDVALRCDPISGHVSLYWYRQALGQGPEFLTYFNYEAQQDKSGLPNDRFSAERPEGSISTLTIQRTEQRDSAMYRCASSFRGDTQYFGPGTRLTVL.

This chain uses TRBV5-1 with TRBJ2-1; no clear D gene. This CDR3 is built from 13 residues. Trimming took off 0 bases at V and 4 bases at J, with 5 bases between the two ends. The V gene's germline CDR1 is SGHRS and CDR2 YFSETQ. CDR3 coding DNA: TGCGCCAGCAGCTTGGGACTTTACAATGAGCAGTTCTTC. Residues: CASSLGLYNEQFF.

The V call is TRBV27, the J call TRBJ2-1, with 13 bases fitting TRBD2. Trimming at V came to 10 bases and at J to 7 bases, leaving 7 bases not matched to a gene. The CDR3 is 14 amino acids. CDR1 is MNHEY and CDR2 is SMNVEV in the germline V gene (reference sequence). CDR3 bases: TGTGCCACCCAACTAGCGGGAGGGCCTAATGAGCAGTTCTTC. Translating it yields CATQLAGGPNEQFF.

The genes are TRBV29-1 and TRBJ2-7, with D perhaps TRBD1 (6 bases). The V end was cut by 7 bases, the J end by 3 bases, with 16 bases between. CDR1 SQVTM and CDR2 ANQGSEA come from the germline V gene. The CDR3 covers 13 residues. The CDR3 region is CSATGPTGYEQYF. CDR3 sequence (DNA): TGCAGCGCTACAGGGCCTACGGGCTACGAGCAGTACTTC.

In regard to this clone: One junction end disagrees with the germline gene, perhaps due to a read error. The V call is TRBV13, the J call TRBJ1-1; the D is unclear. The CDR3 totals 13 residues. From germline, CDR1 is PRHDT and CDR2 FYEKMQ (reference sequence). The CDR3 spells CAGSLGWNTEAFF. CDR3 nucleotides: TGTGCCGGCAGCTTAGGCTGGAACACTGAAGCTTTCTTT.

The chain joins TRBV16 to TRBJ2-5; D may be TRBD1 or TRBD2 (5 bases each). The V gene's germline CDR1 is KGHSY and CDR2 FQNENV. Trimming stripped 0 bases from V and 5 bases from J, with 19 bases between. This CDR3 region has 17 residues. The chain's CDR3 is CASSQSRARPSGETQYF. The CDR3 nucleotides read TGTGCCAGCAGCCAATCGCGGGCACGACCGTCAGGGGAGACCCAGTACTTC.

The CDR3 DNA follows: TGTGCCAGCAGCCAAGGGGACAGGGCCTACGAGCAGTACTTC. It specifies CASSQGDRAYEQYF. This chain connects TRBV7-2 to TRBJ2-7; 9 bases match TRBD1. Germline V gene sequence: CDR1 SGHTA, CDR2 FQGNSA. The CDR3 has 14 amino acids. Losses at the gene ends were 5 bases for V and 2 bases for J; bases not matched to a gene: 4.

The genes are TRBV27 and TRBJ2-2, with D perhaps TRBD2 (5 bases). The length of the CDR3 is 14 residues. Looked up from germline, CDR1 is MNHEY and CDR2 is SMNVEV (reference sequence). Between the trimmed V and J ends, which lost 3 bases and 4 bases, there was a span of 9 bases. Written as DNA, the CDR3 is TGTGCCAGCAGTTTGGTGAGGGCCACCGGGGAGCTGTTTTTT. This encodes CASSLVRATGELFF.

This chain joins TRBV6-1 and TRBJ2-1; 11 bases align to TRBD2. Germline assignment: CDR1 MNHNS and CDR2 SASEGT. The CDR3 contains 15 residues. With 10 bases clipped from V and 9 bases from J, the junction kept 14 bases outside the gene matches. The CDR3 loop is CANRDLAGGPSEQFF. The CDR3 DNA is TGTGCCAACCGGGATTTAGCGGGGGGGCCGAGTGAGCAGTTCTTC.

The chain links TRBV6-1 to TRBJ1-2; 10 bases fit TRBD1. Germline CDR1 and CDR2: MNHNS and SASEGT. This CDR3 comprises 16 residues. The junction had 11 bases not matched to a gene; V was cut back by 3 bases and J by 7 bases. The CDR3 sequence is CASSERDRGVFFGYTF. As DNA, the CDR3 is TGTGCCAGCAGTGAGAGGGACAGGGGAGTTTTCTTTGGCTACACCTTC.

This clone was found once. This chain joins TRBV27 and TRBJ1-2; 9 nucleotides agree with TRBD1. The CDR3 runs to 16 residues. Germline loops: CDR1 MNHEY, CDR2 SMNVEV (reference sequence). Trimming at V came to 2 bases and at J to 7 bases, leaving 11 bases not matched to a gene. The DNA for the CDR3 is TGTGCCAGCAGTTTAAGGAACAGGGGGCAAGGAGGTGGCTACACCTTC. This codes for CASSLRNRGQGGGYTF.

The chain uses TRBV25-1 and TRBJ2-7; unclear D gene. In germline, CDR1 is MGHDK, CDR2 SYGVNS. The V end lost 6 bases, the J end lost 5 bases, and 14 bases lay between the germline ends. The length of the CDR3 is 13 residues. In nucleotides, the CDR3 is TGTGCCAGCAGCGTGCTTGGAAGCGACGAGCAGTACTTC. Its protein product is CASSVLGSDEQYF.

The rearrangement joins TRBV25-1 to TRBJ2-1; maybe TRBD2 (5 bases). The germline gives CDR1 MGHDK, CDR2 SYGVNS. The CDR3 spans 12 residues. Deletions cut 2 bases from V and 12 bases from J, with 11 bases between. CDR3 DNA: TGTGCCAGCAGTGAAGGAGCGGTGGGGCAGTTCTTC. This translates into CASSEGAVGQFF.

Turning to this clone: Other DNA sequences within the sample encode an identical CDR3. The V gene is TRBV27, the J gene TRBJ2-1; 8 nucleotides line up with TRBD2. Germline V gene lookup returns CDR1 MNHEY and CDR2 SMNVEV (reference sequence). V lost 5 bases, J lost 3 bases, and 3 bases stayed unmatched. This CDR3 region has 14 residues. The CDR3 here is CASSGGGLYNEQFF. In DNA, the CDR3 is TGTGCCAGCAGTGGCGGGGGGCTCTACAATGAGCAGTTCTTC.

The gene calls are TRBV27 and TRBJ1-5; TRBD1 might be the D (6 bases). This CDR3 has 14 amino acids. Germline loops: CDR1 MNHEY, CDR2 SMNVEV (reference sequence). The V gene lost 5 bases and the J gene lost 7 bases, with 15 bases spanning the gap. The CDR3 reads CASSLGTGFQPQHF. CDR3 nucleotides: TGTGCCAGCAGTCTCGGAACAGGGTTCCAGCCCCAGCATTTT.

The chain employs TRBV7-9 and TRBJ2-3; maybe TRBD2 (5 bases). CDR1 and CDR2 from the germline V gene are SEHNR and FQNEAQ (reference sequence). The V and J ends lost 1 base and 4 bases respectively, with 9 bases between them. The CDR3 contains 14 residues. CDR3 in DNA: TGTGCCAGCAGCTTAGTCGGGGTTTCAGATACGCAGTATTTT. It specifies CASSLVGVSDTQYF.

This clone was counted between two and nine times. The chain couples TRBV29-1 to TRBJ2-3; D might be TRBD2 (6 bases). Per germline, CDR1 SQVTM and CDR2 ANQGSEA. CDR3 length: 14 amino acids. V lost 6 bases, J lost 1 base, and 14 bases lay in between. As DNA, the CDR3 is TGCAGCGTAGAGACCGGGGGAGGCACAGATACGCAGTATTTT. Protein product: CSVETGGGTDTQYF.

The V and J genes are TRBV19 and TRBJ1-5, with D tentatively TRBD1 (5 bases). The CDR3 extends over 15 amino acids. Trimming took 7 bases from V and 3 from J, leaving 16 bases between them. Looked up from germline, CDR1 is LNHDA and CDR2 is SQIVND (reference sequence). In DNA, the CDR3 is TGTGCCAGTACCCTATTTGGGGACCTCAATCAGCCCCAGCATTTT. Its translation is CASTLFGDLNQPQHF.

The V and J genes are TRBV27 and TRBJ2-1; 7 bases align to TRBD1. Germline V lookup: CDR1 MNHEY, CDR2 SMNVEV (reference sequence). The CDR3 is 14 amino acids. J lost 0 bases, V lost 7 bases, and 3 bases had no gene match. The CDR3 reads CASNSGGSYNEQFF. In DNA form, the CDR3 reads TGTGCCAGCAACTCAGGGGGCTCCTACAATGAGCAGTTCTTC.

V and J are TRBV27 and TRBJ1-1; D remains ambiguous. The CDR3 is 13 residues long. CDR1 and CDR2 (germline): MNHEY, SMNVEV (reference sequence). Trimming shortened V by 5 bases and J by 3 bases, and 10 bases separated the two germline ends. CDR3 sequence: CASSTGFDTEAFF. The CDR3, as DNA: TGTGCCAGCAGTACGGGGTTCGACACTGAAGCTTTCTTT.

J is TRBJ2-5 and V is TRBV10-3; D is uncertain. From germline, CDR1 is ENHRY and CDR2 SYGVKD. CDR3 length equals 15 residues. V lost 2 bases to trimming and J lost 3 bases, with 13 bases between them. The CDR3 region has the DNA TGTGCCATCAGTGAGCCGGAGAGGTGGGAAGAGACCCAGTACTTC. Translated, it gives CAISEPERWEETQYF.

V is TRBV19 and J is TRBJ1-2; TRBD1 matches 11 bases. The germline CDR1 and CDR2 sequences are LNHDA and SQIVND (reference sequence). The CDR3 length is 14 residues. J was trimmed by 6 bases and V by 8 bases; bases with no gene match: 8. The chain's CDR3 is CASERTGGGNGYTF. The CDR3 region has the DNA TGTGCCAGTGAAAGGACAGGGGGCGGTAATGGCTACACCTTC. The whole variable domain, filled in from reference TRBV19 and TRBJ1-2, reads DGGITQSPKYLFRKEGQNVTLSCEQNLNHDAMYWYRQDPGQGLRLIYYSQIVNDFQKGDIAEGYSVSREKKESFPLTVTSAQKNPTAFYLCASERTGGGNGYTFGSGTRLTVV.

As for this clone: Other DNA sequences of this sample code for an identical CDR3. The chain couples TRBV30 to TRBJ2-7; 8 positions match TRBD1. With V trimmed by 1 base and J by 4 bases, 0 bases remained unmatched. The CDR3 consists of 12 residues. The germline gives CDR1 GTSNPN, CDR2 SVGIG (reference sequence). This CDR3 is CAWSGQGYEQYF. CDR3 DNA sequence: TGTGCCTGGAGTGGACAGGGGTACGAGCAGTACTTC.

This rearrangement joins TRBV5-1 to TRBJ2-7, with 9 positions matching TRBD1. Germline CDR1 is SGHRS and CDR2 is YFSETQ. V gave up 2 bases and J gave up 4 bases; unmatched junction bases: 7. The CDR3 runs to 15 residues. The chain's CDR3 is CASSFTGTGTYEQYF. The CDR3 bases are TGCGCCAGCAGCTTTACCGGGACAGGGACGTACGAGCAGTACTTC.

J is TRBJ2-3 and V is TRBV13; D is ambiguous. The CDR3 is 12 amino acids. CDR1 is PRHDT, CDR2 FYEKMQ, per germline (reference sequence). Trimming removed 6 bases from V and 2 bases from J, with 6 bases in between. The CDR3, as DNA: TGTGCCAGCAGGGGAATCACAGATACGCAGTATTTT. It translates to CASRGITDTQYF.

The chain employs TRBV9 and TRBJ2-2; TRBD1 matches at 8 bases. This CDR3 has 16 residues. V shed 0 bases, J shed 1 base, and the junction held 2 bases outside the gene matches. CDR1 SGDLS and CDR2 YYNGEE come from the germline V gene. The CDR3: CASSVEGTGNTGELFF. In DNA, the CDR3 is TGTGCCAGCAGCGTAGAGGGGACAGGGAACACCGGGGAGCTGTTTTTT.

V and J are TRBV19 and TRBJ2-2, with D possibly matching TRBD2 (5 bases). Germline loops: CDR1 LNHDA, CDR2 SQIVND (reference sequence). There are 14 residues in the CDR3. Trimming took off 4 bases at V and 5 bases at J, with 11 bases between the two ends. CDR3 loop: CASSKLERTGELFF. CDR3 sequence (DNA): TGTGCCAGTAGTAAACTAGAAAGAACCGGGGAGCTGTTTTTT.

The V call is TRBV10-2, the J call TRBJ2-7; D perhaps matches TRBD2 (7 bases). The CDR3 has 14 residues. Germline V gene data show CDR1 as WSHSY and CDR2 as SAAADI. Trimming removed 7 bases at V and 3 bases at J, with 16 bases between. The CDR3: CASKIRGGGYEQYF. CDR3 coding DNA: TGCGCCAGCAAGATTAGGGGGGGCGGCTACGAGCAGTACTTC.